Listed here are 19 T cell receptor beta chains from one sample, sequenced in a study of blood T cell repertoires in COVID-19. Produced via immunoSEQ multiplex PCR; TCRdb's table is partial and in-frame only. The sample contains 110,000 or so clones, approximately 81% of which appear only once. The sample was peripheral blood. Receptors originate from a human donor in a cohort sampled during active COVID-19.

The rearrangement joins TRBV29-1 to TRBJ1-1; no clear D. Germline V gene sequence: CDR1 SQVTM, CDR2 ANQGSEA. Trimming shortened V by 3 bases and J by 3 bases, and 11 bases separated the two germline ends. CDR3 length equals 13 residues. The CDR3 DNA is TGCAGCGTTGAGGTACAGCAATACACTGAAGCTTTCTTT. This translates into CSVEVQQYTEAFF. Drawing the rest from reference TRBV29-1 and TRBJ1-1, the complete variable domain is SAVISQKPSRDICQRGTSLTIQCQVDSQVTMMFWYRQQPGQSLTLIATANQGSEATYESGFVIDKFPISRPNLTFSTLTVSNMSPEDSSIYLCSVEVQQYTEAFFGQGTRLTVV.

The chain links TRBV28 to TRBJ2-3; 9 nucleotides line up with TRBD2. The CDR3 has 16 residues. V trimming: 6 bases; J trimming: 6 bases; junction bases outside the gene matches: 13. Germline assignment: CDR1 MDHEN and CDR2 SYDVKM. The CDR3 DNA reads TGTGCCAGCAGCGCACCTGCCGGGACTAGCTTGGATACGCAGTATTTT. The encoded protein is CASSAPAGTSLDTQYF.

The chain uses TRBV6-5 and TRBJ2-3; 8 bases fit TRBD2. V lost 7 bases to trimming and J lost 9 bases; unmatched junction nucleotides: 9. Germline V gives CDR1 MNHEY, CDR2 SVGAGI. The CDR3 extends over 13 amino acids. The CDR3 DNA follows: TGTGCCAGCATGACTAGCGCGGGGGGAACGCAGTATTTT. Encoded protein: CASMTSAGGTQYF.

The gene calls are TRBV5-5 and TRBJ2-7, with TRBD1 identical over 8 bases. Germline V lookup: CDR1 SGHKS, CDR2 YYEKEE (reference sequence). After removal of 3 bases from V and 5 bases from J, the junction contained 4 bases not matched to a gene. The CDR3 totals 13 residues. DNA for the CDR3: TGTGCCAGCAGCTCGGGACAGGATGACGAGCAGTACTTC. The encoded protein is CASSSGQDDEQYF.

The V call is TRBV5-1, the J call TRBJ2-2, with TRBD2 as a possible D gene (6 bases). V gave up 4 bases and J gave up 0 bases, with 16 bases separating them. Germline CDR1 and CDR2: SGHRS and YFSETQ. This CDR3 comprises 17 residues. The CDR3 loop is CASSRETQGSNTGELFF. As DNA, the CDR3 is TGCGCCAGCAGCCGGGAGACCCAGGGTTCGAACACCGGGGAGCTGTTTTTT.

This chain connects TRBV2 to TRBJ2-7, with TRBD1 matching over 10 bases. Germline loops: CDR1 SNHLY, CDR2 FYNNEI. The ends lost 4 bases at V and 6 bases at J; junction bases unmatched: 6. The CDR3 runs 14 residues. DNA of the CDR3: TGTGCCAGCAGTGGCCGACAGGGGGCGCGCGAGCAGTACTTC. Its translation is CASSGRQGAREQYF.

This chain connects TRBV10-3 to TRBJ1-6; perhaps TRBD1 as D (6 bases). From germline, CDR1 is ENHRY and CDR2 SYGVKD. CDR3 length: 13 residues. The ends were cut back, 7 bases at V and 4 bases at J, with 8 bases in the middle. The CDR3 DNA sequence: TGTGCCATCAACCAGGGGTATAATTCACCCCTCCACTTT. Its protein is CAINQGYNSPLHF.

This chain joins TRBV11-3 and TRBJ2-2; D perhaps matches TRBD1 (6 bases). Germline V gene sequence: CDR1 SGHNT, CDR2 YENEEA. V dropped 5 bases and J dropped 5 bases, with 18 bases sitting between them. The length of the CDR3 is 16 residues. As DNA, the CDR3 is TGTGCCAGCAGCCTCACAACAGGGTTGGGGACCGGGGAGCTGTTTTTT. Residues: CASSLTTGLGTGELFF.

The V call is TRBV9, the J call TRBJ2-5, with 7 bases aligning to TRBD1. CDR1 is SGDLS and CDR2 is YYNGEE in the germline V gene. V lost 3 bases, J lost 5 bases, and 10 bases stayed unmatched. This CDR3 is 15 amino acids long. CDR3 amino acids: CASSGTGALMETQYF. DNA of the CDR3: TGTGCCAGCAGCGGTACAGGGGCGCTGATGGAGACCCAGTACTTC.

This clone has only a few counts. The rearrangement uses TRBV4-3 and TRBJ2-7; maybe TRBD1 (6 bases). The CDR3 sequence is 13 residues long. Deletions cut 5 bases from V and 2 bases from J, with 10 bases between. Germline loops: CDR1 LGHNA, CDR2 YSLEER. The CDR3 region is CASSGGLTYEQYF. CDR3 nucleotide sequence: TGCGCCAGCAGCGGGGGCCTAACCTACGAGCAGTACTTC.

On this clone: The sample carries other DNA sequences with the same CDR3. The rearrangement joins TRBV6-2 or TRBV6-3 to TRBJ1-5; 7 positions match TRBD1. CDR3 length equals 14 residues. J lost 2 bases, V lost 6 bases, and 4 bases had no gene match. Germline V gives CDR1 MNHEY, CDR2 SVGEGT. CDR3: CASSPDRGNQPQHF. The DNA of the CDR3 is TGTGCCAGCAGCCCTGACAGGGGCAATCAGCCCCAGCATTTT.

The table lists this clone with a few counts. The chain joins TRBV4-1 to TRBJ1-5; D unresolved. V lost 2 bases and J 0 bases, leaving 5 bases between the germline ends. The CDR3 consists of 14 residues. CDR1 and CDR2 (germline): MGHRA, YSYEKL. The chain's CDR3 is CASSQSYSNQPQHF. CDR3 coding DNA: TGCGCCAGCAGCCAATCGTATAGCAATCAGCCCCAGCATTTT.

This clone was recorded a few times. V gene TRBV5-1 combines with J gene TRBJ2-3; unclear D gene. Deletions cut 4 bases from V and 1 base from J, with 7 bases between. This CDR3 has 13 amino acids. Germline V gene lookup returns CDR1 SGHRS and CDR2 YFSETQ. The CDR3 sequence: CASSEVGTDTQYF. CDR3 bases: TGCGCCAGCAGCGAGGTGGGCACAGATACGCAGTATTTT. Full variable domain (rest looked up from reference TRBV5-1 and TRBJ2-3): KAGVTQTPRYLIKTRGQQVTLSCSPISGHRSVSWYQQTPGQGLQFLFEYFSETQRNKGNFPGRFSGRQFSNSRSEMNVSTLELGDSALYLCASSEVGTDTQYFGPGTRLTVL.

Only a few counts were recorded for this clone. This chain joins TRBV18 and TRBJ2-3, with D perhaps TRBD2 (6 bases). From germline, CDR1 is KGHSH and CDR2 LQKENI. V gave up 2 bases and J gave up 4 bases, with 16 bases separating them. The CDR3 loop spans 16 amino acids. DNA of the CDR3: TGTGCCAGCTCACCATCCCTGTTGGGGGGAGCAGATACGCAGTATTTT. Residues: CASSPSLLGGADTQYF.

The rearrangement links TRBV29-1 to TRBJ2-7; D may be TRBD1 (6 bases). The germline CDR1 and CDR2 sequences are SQVTM and ANQGSEA. This CDR3 contains 11 residues. Trimming pared 4 bases from V and 7 bases from J, leaving 11 bases between. CDR3 sequence (DNA): TGCAGCGTTGGACAGGCTCGGGAGCAGTACTTC. The encoded protein is CSVGQAREQYF.

V is TRBV29-1 and J is TRBJ2-3, with D uncertain. Germline lookup yields CDR1 SQVTM and CDR2 ANQGSEA. Trimming removed 7 bases from V and 0 bases from J, with 8 bases in between. This CDR3 has 12 residues. The CDR3 protein is CSAATSTDTQYF. The CDR3 DNA follows: TGCAGCGCGGCCACTAGCACAGATACGCAGTATTTT.

The gene calls are TRBV30 and TRBJ2-1; maybe TRBD1 (6 bases). The CDR3 length is 13 residues. V lost 5 bases, J lost 5 bases, and 13 bases lay in between. The germline gives CDR1 GTSNPN, CDR2 SVGIG (reference sequence). Written as DNA, the CDR3 is TGTGCCTGGGCAGGGGATTCCCACAATGAGCAGTTCTTC. Its protein product is CAWAGDSHNEQFF.

The rearrangement uses TRBV7-2 and TRBJ2-7; 11 bases match TRBD1. V trimming: 2 bases; J trimming: 4 bases; junction bases outside the gene matches: 4. The CDR3 spans 15 residues. Per germline, CDR1 SGHTA and CDR2 FQGNSA. CDR3 loop: CASSLPGQGGYEQYF. Written as DNA, the CDR3 is TGTGCCAGCAGCTTACCGGGACAGGGGGGGTACGAGCAGTACTTC.

The CDR3 coding sequence is TGTGCCAGCAGTCCCTCAGGGGTTGGACATGGGGCCAACGTCCTGACTTTC. As protein: CASSPSGVGHGANVLTF. V gene TRBV3-1 (or the pseudogene TRBV3-2) combines with J gene TRBJ2-6, with TRBD1 as a possible D gene (6 bases). Germline CDR1 is LGHDT and CDR2 is YNNKEL (reference sequence). The CDR3 consists of 17 residues. The ends were cut back, 6 bases at V and 3 bases at J, with 18 bases in the middle.